This TCR beta chain was sequenced during a study of cytomegalovirus exposure and HLA in healthy donors. Study-level background: Of a few hundred genotyped donors, more than 75% clustered with self-reported Caucasian donors.

Worth noting for this clone: The antigen is unknown.

This CDR3 has 14 amino acids. V was pared by 1 base and J by 3 bases, with 3 bases of the junction left unmatched. Germline loops: CDR1 SGHRS, CDR2 YFSETQ. General study results and limits: Per a prior analysis, the majority of TCR beta V segments were productive roughly 90% or roughly 30% of the time.

The PCR had 60 Vbeta and 13 Jbeta primers. How the authors handled the data: The authors later counted around 80 million unique TCR beta chains, about 11 million of them shared. TCRdb's copy holds only in-frame clones and misses some; the assay was immunoSEQ multiplex PCR. V, J and clone size reflect that table, while D and trimming were determined from the DNA. This sample has about 94,000 clones, with approximately 66% found just once. The sequenced sample consisted of PBMCs. The TCR was taken from a young man in good health and CMV-seronegative. The genes are TRBV5-1 and TRBJ2-7, with 8 nucleotides matching TRBD1. The CDR3 region has the DNA TGCGCCAGCAGCTTGACAGGGGGAGTCTACGAGCAGTACTTC. This gives the protein CASSLTGGVYEQYF.